This section outlines one T cell receptor (beta chain) sequence together with its context. Its matching antigen is unknown. Via MiXCR, TCRdb re-called the reads, giving one row per CDR3 protein. The sample lists 300,000 to 400,000 distinct CDR3 sequences; roughly 25% were seen once. These data are taken from a study of T cell repertoires in cytomegalovirus infection. As for the study in general: Public TCR beta signatures provided an indication of both CMV infection and a matching HLA type. Findings of the study overall: Totalled public TCR beta family frequency picked out people who carried CMV plus the relevant HLA.

This CDR3 has 13 residues. Trimming took off 5 bases at V and 5 bases at J, with 11 bases between the two ends. The chain is built from TRBV12-3 or TRBV12-4 and TRBJ2-3; D remains unclear. Here the sequenced sample was cultured PBMCs, taken from culture after CMV antigen stimulation. This TCR came from a human donor in good health (CMV status not recorded). Some clones in this sample may be carry-over from other donors' samples. CDR3 in amino acids: CASSPSWGDTQYF. The CDR3 DNA sequence: TGTGCCAGCAGTCCCTCTTGGGGAGATACGCAGTATTTT.